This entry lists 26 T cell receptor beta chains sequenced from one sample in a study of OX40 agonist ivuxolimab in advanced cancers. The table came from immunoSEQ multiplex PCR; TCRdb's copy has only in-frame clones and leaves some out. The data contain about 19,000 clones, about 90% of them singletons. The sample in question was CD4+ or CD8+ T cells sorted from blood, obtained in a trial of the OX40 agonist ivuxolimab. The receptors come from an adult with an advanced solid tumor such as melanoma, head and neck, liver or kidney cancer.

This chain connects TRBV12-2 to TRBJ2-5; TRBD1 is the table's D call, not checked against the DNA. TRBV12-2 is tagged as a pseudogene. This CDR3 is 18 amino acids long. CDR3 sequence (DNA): TGTGCAAGTCGTAATCTCCCCCAAACTCGACCCCAGGAAGAGACCCAGTACTTC. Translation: CASRNLPQTRPQEETQYF.

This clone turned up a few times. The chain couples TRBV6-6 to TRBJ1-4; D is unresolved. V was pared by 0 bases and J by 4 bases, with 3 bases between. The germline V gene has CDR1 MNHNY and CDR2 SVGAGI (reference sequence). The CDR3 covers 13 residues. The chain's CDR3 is CASSYSVNEKLFF. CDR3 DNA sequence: TGTGCCAGCAGTTACTCTGTTAATGAAAAACTGTTTTTT.

CDR3 residues: CASSYERRADTQYF. Here the CDR3 DNA reads TGTGCCAGCAGCTACGAAAGGCGGGCAGATACGCAGTATTTT. V usage is TRBV28 and J usage is TRBJ2-3, with D perhaps TRBD2 (5 bases). The CDR3 runs to 14 residues. Germline lookup yields CDR1 MDHEN and CDR2 SYDVKM. Trimming took off 6 bases at V and 4 bases at J, with 14 bases between the two ends.

This chain's CDR3 is CASSRSSLGGEQFF. CDR3 in DNA: TGTGCCAGCAGCCGTTCATCGCTTGGGGGTGAGCAGTTCTTC. The chain uses TRBV7-9 and TRBJ2-1; D is tentatively TRBD1 or TRBD2 (5 bases each). CDR1 and CDR2 from the germline V gene are SEHNR and FQNEAQ (reference sequence). This CDR3 is built from 14 residues. V lost 5 bases to trimming and J lost 9 bases, with 17 bases between them.

The CDR3 loop is CASSLANPYEQYF. The CDR3 nucleotides are TGTGCCAGCAGCTTAGCCAATCCCTACGAGCAGTACTTC. The chain recombines TRBV7-9 with TRBJ2-7; D is undetermined. The CDR3 is 13 amino acids. V was shortened by 0 bases and J by 2 bases, with 5 bases between the two germline ends. Germline V gene lookup returns CDR1 SEHNR and CDR2 FQNEAQ (reference sequence).

The CDR3 here is CASSLALREAFF. The CDR3 DNA reads TGTGCCAGCAGCTTAGCTCTGCGTGAAGCTTTCTTT. The chain has TRBV11-2 and TRBJ1-1; D is uncertain. Trimming took 1 base from V and 7 from J, leaving 7 bases between them. The V gene's germline CDR1 is SGHAT and CDR2 FQNNGV. The CDR3 loop spans 12 amino acids.

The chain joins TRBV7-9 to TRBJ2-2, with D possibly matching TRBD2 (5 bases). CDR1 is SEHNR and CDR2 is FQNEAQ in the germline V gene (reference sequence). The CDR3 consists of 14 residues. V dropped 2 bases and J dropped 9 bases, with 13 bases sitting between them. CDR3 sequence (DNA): TGTGCCAGCAGCTTACGGGTCGGGGAACGGGAGCTGTTTTTT. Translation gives CASSLRVGERELFF.

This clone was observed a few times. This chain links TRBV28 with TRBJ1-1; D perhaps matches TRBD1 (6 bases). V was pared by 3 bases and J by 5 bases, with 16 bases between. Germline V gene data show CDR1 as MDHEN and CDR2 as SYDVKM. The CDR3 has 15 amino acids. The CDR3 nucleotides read TGTGCCAGCAGTTTCGTACAGGGAAAAAGGACTGAAGCTTTCTTT. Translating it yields CASSFVQGKRTEAFF. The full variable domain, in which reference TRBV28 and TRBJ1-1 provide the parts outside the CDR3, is DVKVTQSSRYLVKRTGEKVFLECVQDMDHENMFWYRQDPGLGLRLIYFSYDVKMKEKGDIPEGYSVSREKKERFSLILESASTNQTSMYLCASSFVQGKRTEAFFGQGTRLTVV.

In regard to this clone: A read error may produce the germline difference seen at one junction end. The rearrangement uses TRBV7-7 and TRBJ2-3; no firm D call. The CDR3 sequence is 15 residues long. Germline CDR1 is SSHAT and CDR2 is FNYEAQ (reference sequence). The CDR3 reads CASSLDVRSPHTQYF. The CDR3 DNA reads TGTGCTAGCAGCTTAGATGTGAGGAGTCCACATACGCAGTATTTT. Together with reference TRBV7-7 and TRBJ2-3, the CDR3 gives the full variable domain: GAGVSQSPRYKVTKRGQDVTLRCDPISSHATLYWYQQALGQGPEFLTYFNYEAQPDKSGLPSDRFSAERPEGSISTLTIQRTEQRDSAMYRCASSLDVRSPHTQYFGPGTRLTVL.

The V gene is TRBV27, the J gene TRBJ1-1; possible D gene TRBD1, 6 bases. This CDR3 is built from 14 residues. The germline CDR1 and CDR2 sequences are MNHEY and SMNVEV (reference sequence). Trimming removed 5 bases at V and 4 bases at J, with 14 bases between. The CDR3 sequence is CASSLTGPSTEAFF. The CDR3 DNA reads TGTGCCAGCAGTCTGACAGGCCCCAGCACTGAAGCTTTCTTT.

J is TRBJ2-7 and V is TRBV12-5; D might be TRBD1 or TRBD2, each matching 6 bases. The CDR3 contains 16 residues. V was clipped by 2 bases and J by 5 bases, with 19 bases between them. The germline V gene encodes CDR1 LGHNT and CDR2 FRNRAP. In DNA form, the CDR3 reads TGTGCTAGTGGTTTGCGGGGGCTAAACCCGAGACACGAGCAGTACTTC. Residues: CASGLRGLNPRHEQYF.

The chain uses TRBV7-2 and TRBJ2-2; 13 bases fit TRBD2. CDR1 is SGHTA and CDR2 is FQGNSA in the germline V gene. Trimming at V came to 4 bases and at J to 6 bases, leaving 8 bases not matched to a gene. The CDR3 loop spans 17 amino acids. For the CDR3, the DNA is TGTGCCAGCAGCTCGGGACTAGCGGGACAACGATCCGGGGAGCTGTTTTTT. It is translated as CASSSGLAGQRSGELFF.

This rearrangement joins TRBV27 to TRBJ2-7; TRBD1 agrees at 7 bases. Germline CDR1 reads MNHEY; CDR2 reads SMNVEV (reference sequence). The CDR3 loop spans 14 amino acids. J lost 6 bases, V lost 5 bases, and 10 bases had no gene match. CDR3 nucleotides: TGTGCCAGCAGTCTCCGGACAGGTCTTTCCGAGCAGTACTTC. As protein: CASSLRTGLSEQYF.

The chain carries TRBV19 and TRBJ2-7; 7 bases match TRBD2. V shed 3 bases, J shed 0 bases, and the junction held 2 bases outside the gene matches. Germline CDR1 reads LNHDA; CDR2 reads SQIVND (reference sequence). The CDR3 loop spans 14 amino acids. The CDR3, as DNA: TGTGCCAGTAGTATCAGCGGGAACTCCTACGAGCAGTACTTC. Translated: CASSISGNSYEQYF.

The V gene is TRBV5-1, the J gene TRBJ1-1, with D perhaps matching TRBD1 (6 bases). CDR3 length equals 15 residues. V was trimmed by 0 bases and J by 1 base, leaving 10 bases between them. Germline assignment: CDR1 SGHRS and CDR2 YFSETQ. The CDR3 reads CASSLAPGANTEAFF. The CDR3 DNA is TGCGCCAGCAGCTTGGCCCCAGGGGCGAACACTGAAGCTTTCTTT.

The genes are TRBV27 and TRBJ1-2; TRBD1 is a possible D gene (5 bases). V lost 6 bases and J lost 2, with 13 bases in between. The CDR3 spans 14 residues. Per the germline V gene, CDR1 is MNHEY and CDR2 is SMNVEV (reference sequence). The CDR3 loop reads CASSLTGPNYGYTF. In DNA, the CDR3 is TGTGCCAGCAGCCTTACGGGACCGAACTATGGCTACACCTTC.

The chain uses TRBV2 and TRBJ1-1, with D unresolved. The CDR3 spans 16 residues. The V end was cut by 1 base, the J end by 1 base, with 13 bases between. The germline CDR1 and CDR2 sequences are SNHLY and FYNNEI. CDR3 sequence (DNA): TGTGCCAGCAGTGAAGGGTTGGGCCTCCAGAACACTGAAGCTTTCTTT. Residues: CASSEGLGLQNTEAFF.

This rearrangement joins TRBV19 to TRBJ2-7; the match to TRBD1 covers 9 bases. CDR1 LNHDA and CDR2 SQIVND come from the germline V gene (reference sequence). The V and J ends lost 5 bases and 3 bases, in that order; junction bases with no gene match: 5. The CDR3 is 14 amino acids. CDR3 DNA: TGTGCCAGTAGTTTCGCGACAGGGGGCTACGAGCAGTACTTC. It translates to CASSFATGGYEQYF.

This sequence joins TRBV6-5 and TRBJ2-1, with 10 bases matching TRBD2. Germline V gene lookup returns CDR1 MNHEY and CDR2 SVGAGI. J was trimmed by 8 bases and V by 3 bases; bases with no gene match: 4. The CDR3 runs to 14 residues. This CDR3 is CASSYALAGYEQFF. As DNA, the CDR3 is TGTGCCAGCAGTTATGCACTAGCGGGATATGAGCAGTTCTTC.

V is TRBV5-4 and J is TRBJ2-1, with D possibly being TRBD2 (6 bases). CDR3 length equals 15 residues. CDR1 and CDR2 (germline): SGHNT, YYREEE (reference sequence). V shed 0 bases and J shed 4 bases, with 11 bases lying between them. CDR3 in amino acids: CASSLAMGGYNEQFF. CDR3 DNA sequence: TGTGCCAGCAGCTTGGCAATGGGGGGTTACAATGAGCAGTTCTTC.

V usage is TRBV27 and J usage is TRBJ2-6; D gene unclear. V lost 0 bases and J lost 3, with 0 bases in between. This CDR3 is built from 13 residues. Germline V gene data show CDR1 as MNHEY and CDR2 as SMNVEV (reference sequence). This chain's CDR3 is CASSLSGANVLTF. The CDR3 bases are TGTGCCAGCAGTTTATCTGGGGCCAACGTCCTGACTTTC.

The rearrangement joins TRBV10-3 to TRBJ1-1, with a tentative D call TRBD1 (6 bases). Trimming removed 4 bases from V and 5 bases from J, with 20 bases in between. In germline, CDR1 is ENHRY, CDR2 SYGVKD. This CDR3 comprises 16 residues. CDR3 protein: CAISGGDMALRTEAFF. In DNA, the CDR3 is TGTGCCATCAGTGGGGGGGACATGGCCTTGAGGACTGAAGCTTTCTTT.

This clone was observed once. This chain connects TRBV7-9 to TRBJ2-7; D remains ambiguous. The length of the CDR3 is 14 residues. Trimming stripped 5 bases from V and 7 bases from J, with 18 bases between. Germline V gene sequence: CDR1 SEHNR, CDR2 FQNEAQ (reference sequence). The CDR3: CASSPPARIEEQYF. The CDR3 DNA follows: TGTGCCAGCAGCCCCCCCGCCCGGATCGAGGAGCAGTACTTC.

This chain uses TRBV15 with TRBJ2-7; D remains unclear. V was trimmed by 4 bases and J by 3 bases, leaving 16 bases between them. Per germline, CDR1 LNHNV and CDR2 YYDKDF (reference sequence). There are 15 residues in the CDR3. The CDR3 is CATSTLWQANYEQYF. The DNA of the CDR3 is TGTGCCACCAGCACCCTTTGGCAGGCTAACTACGAGCAGTACTTC.

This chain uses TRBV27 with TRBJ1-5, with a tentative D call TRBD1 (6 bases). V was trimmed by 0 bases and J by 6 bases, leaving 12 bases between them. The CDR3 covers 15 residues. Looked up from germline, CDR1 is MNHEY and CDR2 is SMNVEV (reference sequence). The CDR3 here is CASSLSRQEIQPQHF. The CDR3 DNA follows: TGTGCCAGCAGTTTATCAAGACAGGAGATTCAGCCCCAGCATTTT.

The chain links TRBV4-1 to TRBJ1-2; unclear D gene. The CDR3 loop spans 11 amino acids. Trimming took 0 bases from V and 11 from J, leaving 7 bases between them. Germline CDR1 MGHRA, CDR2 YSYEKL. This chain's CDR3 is CASSQEGRYTF. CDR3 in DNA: TGCGCCAGCAGCCAAGAAGGCAGATACACCTTC.